This section outlines one T cell receptor beta chain sequence together with its context. Only in-frame clones appear in the TCRdb table, and some are missing; sequencing was by immunoSEQ multiplex PCR. The sample has about 18,000 clones, roughly 54% seen once. Treatment indicated: 15 Gy SBRT to primary tumor, nephrectomy 4 weeks later. This renal cell carcinoma was of the clear cell type. Germline lookup yields CDR1 MGHDK and CDR2 SYGVNS. V shed 4 bases and J 5 bases; nucleotides not matched to a gene: 19. CDR3 length equals 18 residues. This sample stems from a study of radiation and T cells in renal cell carcinoma.

The sequences come from tumor tissue, collected from a patient whose treatment included radiotherapy and nephrectomy. The receptor was isolated from a man aged 50 or older with renal cell carcinoma. The chain employs TRBV25-1 and TRBJ2-5, with TRBD2 identical over 7 bases. The CDR3 loop reads CASSGGLGEGMWLETQYF. CDR3 coding DNA: TGTGCCAGCAGTGGGGGCCTTGGGGAGGGGATGTGGCTGGAGACCCAGTACTTC.